Each of the 7 T cell receptor beta chains below was sequenced from the same sample in a study of blood T cell repertoires in COVID-19. The method was immunoSEQ multiplex PCR; TCRdb's version includes in-frame clones alone and lacks a portion of them. The sample includes around 200,000 clones, nearly 90% of them seen just once. Sequencing was done on a sample of peripheral blood. The receptors were gathered from a man aged 50-59 years with acute or convalescent COVID-19.

About this clone itself: The sample carries other DNA sequences with the same CDR3. The chain uses TRBV28 and TRBJ1-4; TRBD1 matches at 9 bases. Trimming cost V 4 bases and J 8 bases; bases outside gene matches: 5. Looked up from germline, CDR1 is MDHEN and CDR2 is SYDVKM. The CDR3 extends over 14 amino acids. The DNA for the CDR3 is TGTGCCAGCAGTTCGGGACAGGGTGGCGAAAAACTGTTTTTT. Its protein product is CASSSGQGGEKLFF.

The rearrangement links TRBV9 to TRBJ2-5, with TRBD2 identical over 8 bases. This CDR3 contains 19 residues. The germline V gene encodes CDR1 SGDLS and CDR2 YYNGEE. Unmatched junction bases numbered 17, after V lost 0 bases and J lost 4 bases. CDR3 loop: CASSVAGDEAGAPRETQYF. The DNA for the CDR3 is TGTGCCAGCAGCGTAGCGGGTGATGAAGCGGGGGCCCCCCGAGAGACCCAGTACTTC.

V and J are TRBV30 and TRBJ2-5, with D perhaps TRBD1 (6 bases). Per the germline V gene, CDR1 is GTSNPN and CDR2 is SVGIG (reference sequence). V gave up 0 bases and J gave up 3 bases, with 11 bases separating them. This CDR3 region has 14 residues. The CDR3 here is CAWSVGRGEETQYF. Written as DNA, the CDR3 is TGTGCCTGGAGTGTAGGCAGGGGAGAAGAGACCCAGTACTTC.

The V and J genes are TRBV19 and TRBJ2-1, with D perhaps matching TRBD2 (6 bases). V was trimmed by 7 bases and J by 9 bases, leaving 19 bases between them. Germline CDR1 is LNHDA and CDR2 is SQIVND (reference sequence). This CDR3 comprises 14 residues. CDR3 amino acids: CASTLSRGGGEQFF. For the CDR3, the DNA is TGTGCCAGTACCCTCTCTAGGGGAGGCGGTGAGCAGTTCTTC.

This chain connects TRBV28 to TRBJ2-7, with 10 bases matching TRBD1. Per the germline V gene, CDR1 is MDHEN and CDR2 is SYDVKM. The length of the CDR3 is 14 residues. Germline trimming cut 7 bases from V and 7 bases from J; bases unmatched to any gene: 10. Here the CDR3 DNA reads TGTGCCAGCAAGCCTCGACAGGGGGCTTGGGAGCAGTACGTC. Translating it yields CASKPRQGAWEQYV.

The gene calls are TRBV29-1 and TRBJ2-7, with 7 nucleotides matching TRBD1. J lost 0 bases, V lost 3 bases, and 5 bases had no gene match. The CDR3 is 14 amino acids. CDR1 is SQVTM, CDR2 ANQGSEA, per germline. In DNA form, the CDR3 reads TGCAGCGTTGAGGGCCCAGGGGGCTCCTACGAGCAGTACTTC. Amino acids: CSVEGPGGSYEQYF.

Here the CDR3 reads CASSQDFGGTDTQYF. CDR3 nucleotide sequence: TGCGCCAGCAGCCAAGATTTCGGGGGCACAGATACGCAGTATTTT. The gene calls are TRBV4-3 and TRBJ2-3, with D possibly being TRBD2 (5 bases). CDR3 size: 15 residues. Germline V lookup: CDR1 LGHNA, CDR2 YSLEER. Trimming removed 0 bases at V and 1 base at J, with 8 bases between.